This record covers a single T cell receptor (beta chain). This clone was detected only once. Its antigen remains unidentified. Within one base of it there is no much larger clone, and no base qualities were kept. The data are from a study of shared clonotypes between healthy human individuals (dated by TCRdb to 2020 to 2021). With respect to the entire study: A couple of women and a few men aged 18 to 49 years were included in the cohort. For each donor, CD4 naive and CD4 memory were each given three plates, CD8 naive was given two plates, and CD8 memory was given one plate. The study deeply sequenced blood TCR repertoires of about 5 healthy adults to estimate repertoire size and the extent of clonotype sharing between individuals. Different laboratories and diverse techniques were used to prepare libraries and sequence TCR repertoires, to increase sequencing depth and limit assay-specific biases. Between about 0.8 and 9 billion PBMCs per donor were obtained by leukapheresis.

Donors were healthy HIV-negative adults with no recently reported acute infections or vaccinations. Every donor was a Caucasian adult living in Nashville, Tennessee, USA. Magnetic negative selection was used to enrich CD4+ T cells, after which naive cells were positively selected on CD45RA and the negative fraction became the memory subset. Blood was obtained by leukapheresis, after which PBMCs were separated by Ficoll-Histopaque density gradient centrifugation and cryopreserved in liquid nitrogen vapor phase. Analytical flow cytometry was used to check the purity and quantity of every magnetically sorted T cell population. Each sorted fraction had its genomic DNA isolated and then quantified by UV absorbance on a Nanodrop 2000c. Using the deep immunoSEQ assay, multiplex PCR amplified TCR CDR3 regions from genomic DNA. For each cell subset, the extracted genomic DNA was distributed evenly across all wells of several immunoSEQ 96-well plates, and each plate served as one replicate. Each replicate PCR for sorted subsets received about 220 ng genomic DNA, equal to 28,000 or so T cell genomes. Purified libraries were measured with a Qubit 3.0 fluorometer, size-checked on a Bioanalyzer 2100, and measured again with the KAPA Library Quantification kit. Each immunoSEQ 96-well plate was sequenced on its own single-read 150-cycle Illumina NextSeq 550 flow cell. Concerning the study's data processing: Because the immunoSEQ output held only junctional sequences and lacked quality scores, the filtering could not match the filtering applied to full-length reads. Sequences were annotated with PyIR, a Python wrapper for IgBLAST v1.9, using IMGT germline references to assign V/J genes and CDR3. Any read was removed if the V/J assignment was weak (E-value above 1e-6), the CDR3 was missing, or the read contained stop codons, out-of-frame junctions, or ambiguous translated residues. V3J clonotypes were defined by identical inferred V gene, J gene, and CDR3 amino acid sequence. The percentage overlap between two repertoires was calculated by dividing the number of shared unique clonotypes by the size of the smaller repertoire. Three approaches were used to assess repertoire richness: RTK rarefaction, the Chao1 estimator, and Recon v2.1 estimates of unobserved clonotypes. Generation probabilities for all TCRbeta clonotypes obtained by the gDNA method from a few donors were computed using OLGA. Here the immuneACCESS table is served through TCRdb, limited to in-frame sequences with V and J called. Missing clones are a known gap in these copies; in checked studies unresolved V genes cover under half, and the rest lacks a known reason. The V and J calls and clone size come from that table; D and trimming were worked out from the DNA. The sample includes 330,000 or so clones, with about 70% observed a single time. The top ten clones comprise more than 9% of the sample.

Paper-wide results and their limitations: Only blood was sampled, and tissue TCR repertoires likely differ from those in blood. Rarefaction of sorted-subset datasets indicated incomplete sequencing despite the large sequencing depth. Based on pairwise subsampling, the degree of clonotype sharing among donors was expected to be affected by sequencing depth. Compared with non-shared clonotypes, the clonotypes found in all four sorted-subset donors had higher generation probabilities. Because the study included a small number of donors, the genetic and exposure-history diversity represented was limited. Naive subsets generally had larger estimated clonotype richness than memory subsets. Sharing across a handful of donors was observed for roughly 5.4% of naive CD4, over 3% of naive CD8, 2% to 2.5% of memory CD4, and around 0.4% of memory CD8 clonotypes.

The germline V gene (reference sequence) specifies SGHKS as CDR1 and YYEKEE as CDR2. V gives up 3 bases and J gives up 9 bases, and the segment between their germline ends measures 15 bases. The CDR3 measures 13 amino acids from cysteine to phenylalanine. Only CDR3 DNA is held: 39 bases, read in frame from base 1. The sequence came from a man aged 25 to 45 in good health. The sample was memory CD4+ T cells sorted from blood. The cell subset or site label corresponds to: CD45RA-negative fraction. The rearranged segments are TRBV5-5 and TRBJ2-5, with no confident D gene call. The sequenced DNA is TGTGCCAGCAGCTCCCCGCCCTTTGGGGCCCAGTACTTC. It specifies CASSSPPFGAQYF.